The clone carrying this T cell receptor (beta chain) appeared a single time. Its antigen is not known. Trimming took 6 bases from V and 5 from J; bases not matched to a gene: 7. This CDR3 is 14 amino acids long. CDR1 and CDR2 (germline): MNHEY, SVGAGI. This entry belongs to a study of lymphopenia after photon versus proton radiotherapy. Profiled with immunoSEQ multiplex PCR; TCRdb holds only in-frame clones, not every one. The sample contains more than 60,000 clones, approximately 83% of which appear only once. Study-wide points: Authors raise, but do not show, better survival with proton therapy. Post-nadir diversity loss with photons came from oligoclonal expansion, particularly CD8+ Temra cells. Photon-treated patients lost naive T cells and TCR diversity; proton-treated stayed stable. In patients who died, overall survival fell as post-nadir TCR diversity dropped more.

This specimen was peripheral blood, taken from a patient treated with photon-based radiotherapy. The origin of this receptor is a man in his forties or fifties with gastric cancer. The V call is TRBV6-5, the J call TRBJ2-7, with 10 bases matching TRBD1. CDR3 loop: CASRGTGEVDEQYF. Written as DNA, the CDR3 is TGTGCCAGCAGGGGGACAGGGGAAGTCGACGAGCAGTACTTC.